This T cell receptor beta chain originates from a study of blood T cell repertoires in COVID-19 (dated by TCRdb to the early 2020s). For context, the study as a whole: Collaborator samples came from the United States, Italy and Spain and covered acute and convalescent phases of COVID-19. The prospective study material was composed of cDNA or gDNA derived from T cells, B-cell-depleted T cells, or PBMCs. Subjects who had been exposed to COVID-19, were actively infected with it, or had recovered from it provided the deeply sampled blood TCRbeta repertoires that made up the dataset. The repertoires were released in a freely available public database meant as a resource for research on the immune response to SARS-CoV-2. Samples came from the ongoing ImmuneRACE study (first 160 participants) plus 1,254 subjects from 6 global collaborators. Sample metadata almost always included a de-identified subject ID, COVID-19 status, age in years and sex. HLA class I and class II types, where available, came from metadata supplied by the sample provider rather than from assay-based typing. What the authors observed across the whole study: The amount of clinical and demographic metadata varied by source and participant and was provided uncurated.

The immunoSEQ Assay, a bias-controlled multiplex PCR, was used to amplify TCRbeta CDR3 regions from genomic DNA. The paper's data handling went like this. Within the assay, amplification of reference gene primers was used to estimate how many nucleated cells each sample contained. To quantify the absolute abundance of each unique TCRbeta CDR3 rearrangement, sequence reads were collapsed and filtered. For each sample, productive Simpson clonality was calculated as the square root of Simpson's diversity index across productive rearrangements. TCRdb provides this immuneACCESS table in a form limited to in-frame rearrangements. Some clones are lacking; in checked studies, under half of them reflect an unresolved V gene, and why the rest are absent is not known. V and J calls and clone size are as listed in that table; D and trimming were resolved from the DNA. The sample table contains 55,000 to 75,000 clones; only one count was recorded for around 87% of them. Nearly 7.5% of the sample lies in the top ten.

Collaborating institutions collected whole blood in K2EDTA tubes following their own protocols. For TCRbeta analysis, collaborators shipped samples as frozen whole blood, isolated PBMCs, or DNA extracted from either of those sample types. There are 15 amino acids in the CDR3, from cysteine to phenylalanine inclusive. Left in the record is the CDR3 DNA by itself, 45 bases read in frame from the first base. The germline ends are 19 bases apart after V is trimmed by 3 bases and J by 7 bases. CDR1 MNHNY and CDR2 SVGAGI are derived from the germline V gene (reference sequence). To note about this clone: Its binding antigen is unknown. Base quality data are lacking; no much larger clone is found one base away.

This receptor was obtained from a human donor with active COVID-19. The donor label of this sample is uncertain. The source material was peripheral blood. The sequence joins TRBV6-6 to TRBJ2-7; possibly the D gene is TRBD2, per 7 matching bases. The sequenced DNA: TGTGCCAGCAGTTATTTCGGACAGAGGGAGGGGGAGCAGTACTTC. Translated, this is CASSYFGQREGEQYF.